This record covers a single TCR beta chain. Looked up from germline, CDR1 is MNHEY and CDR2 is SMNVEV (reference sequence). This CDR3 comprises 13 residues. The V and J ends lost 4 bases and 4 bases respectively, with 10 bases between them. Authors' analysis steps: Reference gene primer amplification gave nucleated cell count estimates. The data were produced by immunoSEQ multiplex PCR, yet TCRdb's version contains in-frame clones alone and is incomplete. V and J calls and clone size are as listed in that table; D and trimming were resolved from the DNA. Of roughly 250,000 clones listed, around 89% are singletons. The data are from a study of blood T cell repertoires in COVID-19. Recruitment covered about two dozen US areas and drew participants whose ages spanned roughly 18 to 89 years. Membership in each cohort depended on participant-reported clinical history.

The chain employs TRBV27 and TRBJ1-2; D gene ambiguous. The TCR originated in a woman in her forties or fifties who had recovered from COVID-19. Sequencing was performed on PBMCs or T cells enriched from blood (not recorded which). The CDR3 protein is CASSSHDTYGYTF. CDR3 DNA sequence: TGTGCCAGCAGTTCCCACGACACCTATGGCTACACCTTC.